This entry concerns a single TCR beta chain. The sample carries other DNA sequences with the same CDR3. The record originates from a study of control samples from healthy donors and cancer patients. Sequencing was performed with immunoSEQ multiplex PCR; in TCRdb, only in-frame clones are kept and a portion is missing. The table records some 140,000 clones, 85% to 95% of them present only once. With 5 bases clipped from V and 2 bases from J, the junction kept 6 bases outside the gene matches. This CDR3 is 16 amino acids long. The germline gives CDR1 SEHNR, CDR2 FQNEAQ (reference sequence). The receptor was derived from a man aged 40-49 years in good health. Sequences were obtained from blood. The gene calls are TRBV7-9 and TRBJ1-5, with 10 nucleotides matching TRBD1. The CDR3 is CASSKGTGDGNQPQHF. CDR3 coding DNA: TGTGCCAGCAGCAAAGGGACAGGGGATGGCAATCAGCCCCAGCATTTT.